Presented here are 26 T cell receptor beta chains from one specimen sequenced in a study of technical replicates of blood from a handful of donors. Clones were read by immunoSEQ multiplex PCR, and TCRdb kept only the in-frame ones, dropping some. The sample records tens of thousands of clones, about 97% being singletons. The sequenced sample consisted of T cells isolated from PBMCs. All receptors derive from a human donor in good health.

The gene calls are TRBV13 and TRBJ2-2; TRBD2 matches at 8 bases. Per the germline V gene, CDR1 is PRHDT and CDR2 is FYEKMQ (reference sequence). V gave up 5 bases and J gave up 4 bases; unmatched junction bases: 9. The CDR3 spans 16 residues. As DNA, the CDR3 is TGTGCCAGCAGCATCCAGCGGGAGACGCGCACCGGGGAGCTGTTTTTT. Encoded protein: CASSIQRETRTGELFF.

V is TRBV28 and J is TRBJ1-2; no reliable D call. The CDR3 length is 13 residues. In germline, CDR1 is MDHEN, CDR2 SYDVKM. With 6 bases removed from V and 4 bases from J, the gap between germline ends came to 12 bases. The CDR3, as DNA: TGTGCCAGCAGCCCTAAAAGGAGCTATGGCTACACCTTC. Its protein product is CASSPKRSYGYTF.

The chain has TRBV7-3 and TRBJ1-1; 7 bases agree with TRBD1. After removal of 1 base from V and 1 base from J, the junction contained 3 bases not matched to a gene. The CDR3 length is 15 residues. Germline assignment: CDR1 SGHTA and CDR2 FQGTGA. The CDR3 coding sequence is TGTGCCAGCAGCTTAATTCCAGGGGGGAACACTGAAGCTTTCTTT. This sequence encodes CASSLIPGGNTEAFF.

Here the CDR3 DNA reads TGTGCCAGCAGCGCCGGGGGGGGATATTCAAATCAGCCCCAGCATTTT. Translating gives CASSAGGGYSNQPQHF. The V gene is TRBV9, the J gene TRBJ1-5; D is possibly TRBD1 (5 bases). Trimming cost V 3 bases and J 4 bases, with 17 bases left between them. Germline V lookup: CDR1 SGDLS, CDR2 YYNGEE. This CDR3 region has 16 residues.

CDR3 DNA: TGTGCCAGCAGTCTGACCCAGGGGTTAGGGTATGGCTACACCTTC. It translates to CASSLTQGLGYGYTF. The chain combines TRBV27 with TRBJ1-2; D is perhaps TRBD1 (6 bases). From germline, CDR1 is MNHEY and CDR2 SMNVEV (reference sequence). The CDR3 loop spans 15 amino acids. Trimming took off 5 bases at V and 5 bases at J, with 18 bases between the two ends.

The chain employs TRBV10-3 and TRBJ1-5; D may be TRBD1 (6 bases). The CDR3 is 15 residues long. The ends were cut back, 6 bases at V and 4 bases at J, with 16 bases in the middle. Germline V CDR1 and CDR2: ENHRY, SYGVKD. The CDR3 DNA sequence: TGTGCCATCAGCACCTCGAGCCAGGGGAATCAGCCCCAGCATTTT. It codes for CAISTSSQGNQPQHF.

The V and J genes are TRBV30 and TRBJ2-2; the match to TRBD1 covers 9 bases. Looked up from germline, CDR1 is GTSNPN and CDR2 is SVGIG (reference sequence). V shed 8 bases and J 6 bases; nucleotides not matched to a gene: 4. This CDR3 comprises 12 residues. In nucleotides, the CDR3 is TGTGCCCGGGACAGGGAGCCCGGGGAGCTGTTTTTT. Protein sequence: CARDREPGELFF.

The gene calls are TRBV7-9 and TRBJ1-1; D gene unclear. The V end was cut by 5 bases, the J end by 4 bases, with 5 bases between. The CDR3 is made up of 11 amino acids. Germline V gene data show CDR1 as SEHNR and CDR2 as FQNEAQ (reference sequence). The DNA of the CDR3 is TGTGCCAGCAGCGTCGGCACTGAAGCTTTCTTT. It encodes CASSVGTEAFF.

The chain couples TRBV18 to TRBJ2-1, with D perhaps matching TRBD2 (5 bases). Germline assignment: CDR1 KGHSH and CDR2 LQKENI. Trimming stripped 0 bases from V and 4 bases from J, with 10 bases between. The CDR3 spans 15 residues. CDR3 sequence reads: CASSPPRAPYNEQFF. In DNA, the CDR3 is TGTGCCAGCTCACCACCGCGGGCGCCTTACAATGAGCAGTTCTTC.

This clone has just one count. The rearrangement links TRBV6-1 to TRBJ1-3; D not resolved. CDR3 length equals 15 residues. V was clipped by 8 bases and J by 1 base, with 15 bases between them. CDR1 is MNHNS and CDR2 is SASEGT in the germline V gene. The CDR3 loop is CASREIVPSGNTIYF. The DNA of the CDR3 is TGTGCCAGCCGAGAAATAGTGCCGTCTGGAAACACCATATATTTT.

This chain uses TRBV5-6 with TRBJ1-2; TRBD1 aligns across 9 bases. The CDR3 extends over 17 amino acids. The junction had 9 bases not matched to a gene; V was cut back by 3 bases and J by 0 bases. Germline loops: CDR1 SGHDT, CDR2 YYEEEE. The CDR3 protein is CASSWGTGWEANYGYTF. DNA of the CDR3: TGTGCCAGCAGCTGGGGGACAGGGTGGGAAGCTAACTATGGCTACACCTTC. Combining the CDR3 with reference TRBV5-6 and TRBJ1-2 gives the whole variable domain DAGVTQSPTHLIKTRGQQVTLRCSPKSGHDTVSWYQQALGQGPQFIFQYYEEEERQRGNFPDRFSGHQFPNYSSELNVNALLLGDSALYLCASSWGTGWEANYGYTFGSGTRLTVV.

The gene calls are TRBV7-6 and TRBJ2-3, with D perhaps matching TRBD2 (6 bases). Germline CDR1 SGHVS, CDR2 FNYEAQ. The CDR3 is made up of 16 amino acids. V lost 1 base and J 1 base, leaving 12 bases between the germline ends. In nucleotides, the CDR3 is TGTGCCAGCAGCTTAGTGGGGCGGGAAGGCACAGATACGCAGTATTTT. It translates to CASSLVGREGTDTQYF.

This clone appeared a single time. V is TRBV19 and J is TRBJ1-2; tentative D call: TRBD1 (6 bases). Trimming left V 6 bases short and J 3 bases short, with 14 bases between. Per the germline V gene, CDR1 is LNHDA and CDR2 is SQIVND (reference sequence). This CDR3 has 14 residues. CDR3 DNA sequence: TGTGCCAGTAGCCACCAGGGGAGTTACTATGGCTACACCTTC. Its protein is CASSHQGSYYGYTF.

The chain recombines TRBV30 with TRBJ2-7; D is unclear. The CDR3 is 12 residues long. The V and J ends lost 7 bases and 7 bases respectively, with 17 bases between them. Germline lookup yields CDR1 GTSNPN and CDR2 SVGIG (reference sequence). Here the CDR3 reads CASSTHREEQYF. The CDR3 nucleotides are TGTGCCTCGTCGACACATCGAGAGGAGCAGTACTTC.

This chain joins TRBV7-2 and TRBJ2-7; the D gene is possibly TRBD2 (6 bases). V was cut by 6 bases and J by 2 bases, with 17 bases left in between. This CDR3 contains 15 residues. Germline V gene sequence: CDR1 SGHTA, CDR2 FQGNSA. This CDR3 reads CASSSRGLRAYEQYF. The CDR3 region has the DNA TGTGCCAGCAGTTCTAGGGGACTGAGGGCCTACGAGCAGTACTTC.

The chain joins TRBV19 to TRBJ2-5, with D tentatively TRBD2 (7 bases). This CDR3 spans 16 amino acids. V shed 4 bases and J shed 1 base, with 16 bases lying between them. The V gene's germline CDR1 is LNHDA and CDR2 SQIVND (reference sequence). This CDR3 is CASSKGGVRGQETQYF. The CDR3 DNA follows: TGTGCCAGTAGTAAAGGGGGGGTGAGAGGCCAAGAGACCCAGTACTTC.

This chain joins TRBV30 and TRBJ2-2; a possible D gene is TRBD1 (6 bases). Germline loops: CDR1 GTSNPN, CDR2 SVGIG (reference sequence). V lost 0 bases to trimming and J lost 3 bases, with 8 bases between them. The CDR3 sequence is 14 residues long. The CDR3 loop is CAWSVDRYTGELFF. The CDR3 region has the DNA TGTGCCTGGAGTGTCGACAGGTACACCGGGGAGCTGTTTTTT.

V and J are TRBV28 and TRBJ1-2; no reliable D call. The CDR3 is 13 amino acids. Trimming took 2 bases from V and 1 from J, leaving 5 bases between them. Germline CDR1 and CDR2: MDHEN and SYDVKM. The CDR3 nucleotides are TGTGCCAGCAGTTTACGGGTTAACTATGGCTACACCTTC. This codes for CASSLRVNYGYTF.

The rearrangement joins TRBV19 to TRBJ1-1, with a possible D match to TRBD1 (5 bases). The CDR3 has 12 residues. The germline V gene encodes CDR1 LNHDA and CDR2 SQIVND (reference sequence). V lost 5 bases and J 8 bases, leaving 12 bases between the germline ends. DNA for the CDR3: TGTGCCAGTAGTCGACAGAGTGGCGAAGCTTTCTTT. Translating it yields CASSRQSGEAFF.

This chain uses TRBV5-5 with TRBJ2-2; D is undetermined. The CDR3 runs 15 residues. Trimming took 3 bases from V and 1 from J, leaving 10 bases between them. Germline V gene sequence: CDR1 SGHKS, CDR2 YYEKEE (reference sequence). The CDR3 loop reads CASSSFAENTGELFF. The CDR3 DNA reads TGTGCCAGCAGCTCCTTCGCGGAGAACACCGGGGAGCTGTTTTTT.

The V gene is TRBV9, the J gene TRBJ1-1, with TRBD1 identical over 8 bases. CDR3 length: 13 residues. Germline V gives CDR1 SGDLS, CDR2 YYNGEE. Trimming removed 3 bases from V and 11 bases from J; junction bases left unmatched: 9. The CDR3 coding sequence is TGTGCCAGCAGCGGCAACAGGGGGTCTACGGCTTTCTTT. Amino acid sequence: CASSGNRGSTAFF.

The CDR3 DNA reads TGCAGTGCTGAAGGTGGAGGTGAGCAGTTCTTC. Translated: CSAEGGGEQFF. The V and J genes are TRBV20-1 and TRBJ2-1; D is possibly TRBD2 (5 bases). Per germline, CDR1 DFQATT and CDR2 SNEGSKA (reference sequence). This CDR3 region has 11 residues. Trimming took 5 bases from V and 9 from J, leaving 11 bases between them.

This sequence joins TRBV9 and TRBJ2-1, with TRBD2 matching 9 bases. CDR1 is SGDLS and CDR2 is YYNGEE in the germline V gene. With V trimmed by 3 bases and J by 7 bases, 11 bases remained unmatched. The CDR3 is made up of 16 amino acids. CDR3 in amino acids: CASSAFGSGSGNEQFF. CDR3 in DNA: TGTGCCAGCAGCGCCTTTGGTAGCGGGAGCGGAAATGAGCAGTTCTTC.

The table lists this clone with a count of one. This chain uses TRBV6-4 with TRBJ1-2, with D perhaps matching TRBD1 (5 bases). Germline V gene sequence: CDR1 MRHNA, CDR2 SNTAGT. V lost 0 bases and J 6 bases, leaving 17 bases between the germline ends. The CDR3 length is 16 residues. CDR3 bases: TGTGCCAGCAGTGACTCGAGCTTCGGGGGTGGGAATGGCTACACCTTC. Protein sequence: CASSDSSFGGGNGYTF.

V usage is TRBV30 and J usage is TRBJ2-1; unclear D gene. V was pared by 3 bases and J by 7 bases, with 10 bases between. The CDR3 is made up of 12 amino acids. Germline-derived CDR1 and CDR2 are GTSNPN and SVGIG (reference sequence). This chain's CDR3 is CAWSPLRNEQFF. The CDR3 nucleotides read TGTGCCTGGAGCCCTCTTCGGAATGAGCAGTTCTTC.

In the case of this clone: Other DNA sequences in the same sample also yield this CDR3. CDR3 in DNA: TGTGCCAGCAGCTTAGTCAGCGCGAACACCGGGGAGCTGTTTTTT. It codes for CASSLVSANTGELFF. The chain joins TRBV7-8 to TRBJ2-2; D uncertain. Between the trimmed V and J ends, which lost 1 base and 0 bases, there was a span of 6 bases. This CDR3 is 15 amino acids long. Germline V gene sequence: CDR1 SGHVS, CDR2 FQNEAQ.